The next 18 T cell receptor beta chains were all read from a single sample in a study of T cell responses to AZD1222 COVID-19 vaccine. The protocol was immunoSEQ multiplex PCR, while the TCRdb copy is restricted to in-frame clones and leaves out a portion. The table lists around 58,000 clones, more than 80% of them singletons. The specimen was peripheral blood, collected 28 days after the second AZD1222 dose. Receptors were obtained from an adult who received the AZD1222 COVID-19 vaccine.

The chain employs TRBV19 and TRBJ1-5; D is perhaps TRBD1 (6 bases). V was clipped by 2 bases and J by 2 bases, with 16 bases between them. CDR1 is LNHDA and CDR2 is SQIVND in the germline V gene (reference sequence). CDR3 length equals 17 residues. Written as DNA, the CDR3 is TGTGCCAGTAGTATACCCTTGGGGGGGCGAGGCAATCAGCCCCAGCATTTT. Encoded protein: CASSIPLGGRGNQPQHF. Together with reference TRBV19 and TRBJ1-5, the CDR3 gives the full variable domain: DGGITQSPKYLFRKEGQNVTLSCEQNLNHDAMYWYRQDPGQGLRLIYYSQIVNDFQKGDIAEGYSVSREKKESFPLTVTSAQKNPTAFYLCASSIPLGGRGNQPQHFGDGTRLSIL.

This clone has just a few counts. The chain joins TRBV11-2 to TRBJ1-3; D remains ambiguous. The V gene's germline CDR1 is SGHAT and CDR2 FQNNGV. CDR3 length: 15 amino acids. V lost 5 bases and J lost 1, with 12 bases in between. The CDR3 is CASSPNGVSGNTIYF. The CDR3 nucleotides are TGTGCCAGCAGCCCGAATGGAGTATCTGGAAACACCATATATTTT.

The CDR3 DNA follows: TGTGCCAGCAGCAAGCTGCCAGCCAGAGTGGACGAGCAGTACTTC. Translating it yields CASSKLPARVDEQYF. This sequence joins TRBV21-1 and TRBJ2-7. TRBV21-1 is deemed a pseudogene. The CDR3 is 15 residues long.

The chain employs TRBV27 and TRBJ1-1, with 8 bases fitting TRBD1. V lost 5 bases to trimming and J lost 4 bases; unmatched junction nucleotides: 6. The CDR3 consists of 14 residues. The germline V gene has CDR1 MNHEY and CDR2 SMNVEV (reference sequence). Here the CDR3 reads CASSPSGGVTEAFF. The DNA for the CDR3 is TGTGCCAGCAGTCCATCAGGGGGCGTCACTGAAGCTTTCTTT.

Only one count was recorded for this clone. The chain employs TRBV7-6 and TRBJ2-2, with TRBD2 identical over 7 bases. J lost 4 bases, V lost 0 bases, and 8 bases had no gene match. The CDR3 is 17 residues long. Germline-derived CDR1 and CDR2 are SGHVS and FNYEAQ. CDR3 nucleotide sequence: TGTGCCAGCAGCTTAGCGCTGGGGGGAGGGCCCACCGGGGAGCTGTTTTTT. Encoded protein: CASSLALGGGPTGELFF.

The genes are TRBV25-1 and TRBJ1-3; D unresolved. The germline V gene has CDR1 MGHDK and CDR2 SYGVNS. This CDR3 comprises 14 residues. V lost 2 bases, J lost 4 bases, and 9 bases lay in between. CDR3 residues: CASSENSWGNTIYF. The CDR3 bases are TGTGCCAGCAGTGAAAATTCCTGGGGAAACACCATATATTTT. The full variable domain, completed using reference TRBV25-1 and TRBJ1-3, is EADIYQTPRYLVIGTGKKITLECSQTMGHDKMYWYQQDPGMELHLIHYSYGVNSTEKGDLSSESTVSRIRTEHFPLTLESARPSHTSQYLCASSENSWGNTIYFGEGSWLTVV.

The chain recombines TRBV30 with TRBJ1-2; 9 bases match TRBD1. There are 14 residues in the CDR3. Germline trimming cut 4 bases from V and 3 bases from J; bases unmatched to any gene: 6. Germline lookup yields CDR1 GTSNPN and CDR2 SVGIG (reference sequence). The CDR3 coding sequence is TGTGCCTGGAACCCGGACAGGGGAGACTATGGCTACACCTTC. Residues: CAWNPDRGDYGYTF. The variable domain in full, completed from reference TRBV30 and TRBJ1-2, reads SQTIHQWPATLVQPVGSPLSLECTVEGTSNPNLYWYRQAAGRGLQLLFYSVGIGQISSEVPQNLSASRPQDRQFILSSKKLLLSDSGFYLCAWNPDRGDYGYTFGSGTRLTVV.

This clone was picked up one time. The chain links TRBV5-4 to TRBJ1-5; 8 bases fit TRBD1. V dropped 5 bases and J dropped 9; count of bases not matched to a gene: 7. CDR3 length equals 13 residues. Germline values: CDR1 SGHNT, CDR2 YYREEE (reference sequence). The DNA of the CDR3 is TGTGCCAGCAGTCAGGACAGGGTATGGCCCCAGCATTTT. It translates to CASSQDRVWPQHF.

This chain uses TRBV19 with TRBJ1-5; D is possibly TRBD1 (5 bases). The CDR3 contains 16 residues. The germline V and J ends were trimmed by 3 bases and 2 bases, with 14 bases remaining between them. Germline V gene data show CDR1 as LNHDA and CDR2 as SQIVND (reference sequence). In DNA, the CDR3 is TGTGCCAGTAGTATTTTCGGGGCGGGCGGCAATCAGCCCCAGCATTTT. This gives the protein CASSIFGAGGNQPQHF.

This clone was detected a few times. The genes are TRBV28 and TRBJ1-1; TRBD1 aligns across 7 bases. Germline lookup yields CDR1 MDHEN and CDR2 SYDVKM. Trimming removed 3 bases from V and 2 bases from J; junction bases left unmatched: 9. This CDR3 has 16 residues. The chain's CDR3 is CASSFPAWTGNTEAFF. The CDR3, as DNA: TGTGCCAGCAGTTTCCCTGCTTGGACAGGCAACACTGAAGCTTTCTTT.

The chain employs TRBV3-1 (or the pseudogene TRBV3-2) and TRBJ1-2, with 9 bases aligning to TRBD1. After removal of 1 base from V and 2 bases from J, the junction contained 8 bases not matched to a gene. The germline V gene has CDR1 LGHDT and CDR2 YNNKEL (reference sequence). This CDR3 has 17 amino acids. CDR3 in amino acids: CASSQGFNRGRNYGYTF. The CDR3 bases are TGTGCCAGCAGCCAAGGCTTTAACAGGGGGCGAAACTATGGCTACACCTTC.

V gene TRBV7-8 combines with J gene TRBJ1-2; 8 positions match TRBD1. V trimming: 1 base; J trimming: 8 bases; junction bases outside the gene matches: 6. Germline V CDR1 and CDR2: SGHVS, FQNEAQ. CDR3 size: 14 residues. CDR3 sequence reads: CASSLDRTGMGYTF. CDR3 nucleotides: TGTGCCAGCAGCTTAGATAGGACAGGGATGGGCTACACCTTC.

The chain joins TRBV15 to TRBJ1-5; 7 positions match TRBD1. The trim removed 1 base at V and 1 base at J, leaving 10 bases unmatched. Germline V gene lookup returns CDR1 LNHNV and CDR2 YYDKDF (reference sequence). CDR3 length equals 18 residues. The chain's CDR3 is CATSRAGAGGISNQPQHF. CDR3 bases: TGTGCCACCAGCAGAGCGGGGGCAGGGGGTATAAGCAATCAGCCCCAGCATTTT.

This chain connects TRBV29-1 to TRBJ2-3; D may correspond to TRBD1 or TRBD2 (5 bases each). From germline, CDR1 is SQVTM and CDR2 ANQGSEA. The CDR3 totals 13 residues. CDR3 nucleotide sequence: TGCACCACGCTGGGGGATCTCCCGGGAACGCAGTATTTT. Translated, it gives CTTLGDLPGTQYF.

The chain couples TRBV19 to TRBJ1-2; D not certain. Germline CDR1 is LNHDA and CDR2 is SQIVND (reference sequence). This CDR3 comprises 13 residues. The V gene lost 1 base and the J gene lost 2 bases, with 5 bases spanning the gap. In DNA, the CDR3 is TGTGCCAGTAGTATAGGATGGAACTATGGCTACACCTTC. Residues: CASSIGWNYGYTF. Combining the CDR3 with reference TRBV19 and TRBJ1-2 gives the whole variable domain DGGITQSPKYLFRKEGQNVTLSCEQNLNHDAMYWYRQDPGQGLRLIYYSQIVNDFQKGDIAEGYSVSREKKESFPLTVTSAQKNPTAFYLCASSIGWNYGYTFGSGTRLTVV.

V is TRBV4-1 and J is TRBJ1-2; D gene uncertain. This CDR3 comprises 13 residues. Germline CDR1 and CDR2: MGHRA and YSYEKL. V shed 0 bases and J shed 4 bases, with 6 bases lying between them. The CDR3 sequence: CASSQDKAYGYTF. CDR3 coding DNA: TGCGCCAGCAGCCAAGATAAGGCCTATGGCTACACCTTC.

This clone has just one count. The chain recombines TRBV18 with TRBJ2-2, with 7 bases fitting TRBD1. After removal of 2 bases from V and 6 bases from J, the junction contained 6 bases not matched to a gene. The CDR3 length is 15 residues. The germline CDR1 and CDR2 sequences are KGHSH and LQKENI. The CDR3 here is CASSPDRVESGELFF. The CDR3 DNA sequence: TGTGCCAGCTCACCAGACAGGGTTGAATCCGGGGAGCTGTTTTTT.

This clone was detected only a few times. The rearrangement uses TRBV5-1 and TRBJ2-2; 10 nucleotides align to TRBD2. V was clipped by 4 bases and J by 2 bases; unmatched bases: 5. The germline gives CDR1 SGHRS, CDR2 YFSETQ. CDR3 size: 16 residues. The CDR3, as DNA: TGCGCCAGCAGCGGTAGCGGGAGGCCTAACACCGGGGAGCTGTTTTTT. It yields the protein CASSGSGRPNTGELFF.